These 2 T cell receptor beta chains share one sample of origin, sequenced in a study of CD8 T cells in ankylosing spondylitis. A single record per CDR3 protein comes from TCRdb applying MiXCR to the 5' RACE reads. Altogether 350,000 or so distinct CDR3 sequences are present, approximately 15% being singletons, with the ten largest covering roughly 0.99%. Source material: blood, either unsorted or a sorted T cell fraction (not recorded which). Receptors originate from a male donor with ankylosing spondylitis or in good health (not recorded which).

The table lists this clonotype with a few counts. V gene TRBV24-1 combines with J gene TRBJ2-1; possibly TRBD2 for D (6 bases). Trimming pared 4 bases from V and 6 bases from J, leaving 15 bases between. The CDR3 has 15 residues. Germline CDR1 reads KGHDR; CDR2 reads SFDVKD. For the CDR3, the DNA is TGTGCCACCAGTGAGGGGCGGGACGGTAGCAATGAGCAGTTCTTC. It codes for CATSEGRDGSNEQFF.

CDR3 coding DNA: TGCAGTGCTAGCAGGGGGAACACCGGGGAGCTGTTTTTT. It specifies CSASRGNTGELFF. This chain links TRBV20-1 with TRBJ2-2; possibly TRBD1 for D (6 bases). Germline V CDR1 and CDR2: DFQATT, SNEGSKA (reference sequence). The CDR3 extends over 13 amino acids. V gave up 3 bases and J gave up 1 base, with 6 bases separating them.